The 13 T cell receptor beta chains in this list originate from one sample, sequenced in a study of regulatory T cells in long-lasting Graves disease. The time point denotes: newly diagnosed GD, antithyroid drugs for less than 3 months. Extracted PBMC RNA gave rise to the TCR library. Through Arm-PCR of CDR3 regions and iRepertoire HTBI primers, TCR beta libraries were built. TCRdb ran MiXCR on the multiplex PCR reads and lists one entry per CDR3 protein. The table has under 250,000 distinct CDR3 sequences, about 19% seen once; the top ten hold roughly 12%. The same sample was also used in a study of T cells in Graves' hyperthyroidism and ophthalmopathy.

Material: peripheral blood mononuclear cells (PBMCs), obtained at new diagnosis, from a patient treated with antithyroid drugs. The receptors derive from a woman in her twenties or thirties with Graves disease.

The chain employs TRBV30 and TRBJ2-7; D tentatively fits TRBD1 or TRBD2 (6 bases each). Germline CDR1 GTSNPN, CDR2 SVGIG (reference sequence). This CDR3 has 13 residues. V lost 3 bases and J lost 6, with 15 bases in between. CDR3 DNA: TGTGCCTGGAGCGGACTGGGGGGCTCCGAGCAGTACTTC. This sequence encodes CAWSGLGGSEQYF.

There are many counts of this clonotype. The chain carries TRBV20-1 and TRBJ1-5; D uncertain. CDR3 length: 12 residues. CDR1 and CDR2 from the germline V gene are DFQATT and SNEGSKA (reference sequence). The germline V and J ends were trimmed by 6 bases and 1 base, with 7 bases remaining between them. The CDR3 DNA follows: TGCAGTGCCTTATACAGCAATCAGCCCCAGCATTTT. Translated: CSALYSNQPQHF.

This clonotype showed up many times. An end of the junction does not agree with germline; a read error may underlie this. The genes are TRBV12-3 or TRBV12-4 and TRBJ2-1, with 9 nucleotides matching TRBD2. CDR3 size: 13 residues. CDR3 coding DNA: TGTGCCAGCAGGTTAGCGGGAGAAGGAGAGCAGTTCTTC. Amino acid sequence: CASRLAGEGEQFF.

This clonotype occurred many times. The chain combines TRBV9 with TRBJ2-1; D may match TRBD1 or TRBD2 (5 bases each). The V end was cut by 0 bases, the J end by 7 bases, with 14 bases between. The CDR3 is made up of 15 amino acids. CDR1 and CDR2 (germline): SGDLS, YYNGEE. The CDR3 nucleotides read TGTGCCAGCAGCGTAGAATGGGGGAGAGGAAATGAGCAGTTCTTC. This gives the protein CASSVEWGRGNEQFF.

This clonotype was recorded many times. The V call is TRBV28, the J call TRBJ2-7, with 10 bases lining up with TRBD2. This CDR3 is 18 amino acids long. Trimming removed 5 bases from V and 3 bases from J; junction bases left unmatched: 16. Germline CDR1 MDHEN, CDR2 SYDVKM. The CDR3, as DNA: TGTGCCAGCAGTCCCCGGGCTAGCGGGAGATGGGGGCTCTACGAGCAGTACTTC. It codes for CASSPRASGRWGLYEQYF.

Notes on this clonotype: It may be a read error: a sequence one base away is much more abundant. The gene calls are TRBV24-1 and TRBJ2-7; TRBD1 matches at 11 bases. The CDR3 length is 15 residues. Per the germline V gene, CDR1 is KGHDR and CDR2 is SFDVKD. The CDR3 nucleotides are TGTGCCACCAGTGACCATCGGACAGGGGGCTACGAGAAGTACTTC. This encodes CATSDHRTGGYEKYF.

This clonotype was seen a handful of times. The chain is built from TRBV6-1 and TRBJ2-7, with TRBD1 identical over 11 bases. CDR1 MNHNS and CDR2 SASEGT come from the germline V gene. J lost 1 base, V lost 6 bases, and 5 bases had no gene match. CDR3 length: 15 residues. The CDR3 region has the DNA TGTGCCAGCAGAGGGGACAGGGGGACTTCCTACGAGCAGTACTTC. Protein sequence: CASRGDRGTSYEQYF.

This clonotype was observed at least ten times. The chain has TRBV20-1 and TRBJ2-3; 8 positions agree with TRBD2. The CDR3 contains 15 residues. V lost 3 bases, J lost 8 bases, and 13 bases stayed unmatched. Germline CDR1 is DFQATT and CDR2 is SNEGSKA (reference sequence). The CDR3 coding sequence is TGCAGTGCTAGCCCCCGGGGCCGGGGGGGGGGTACGCAGTATTTT. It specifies CSASPRGRGGGTQYF.

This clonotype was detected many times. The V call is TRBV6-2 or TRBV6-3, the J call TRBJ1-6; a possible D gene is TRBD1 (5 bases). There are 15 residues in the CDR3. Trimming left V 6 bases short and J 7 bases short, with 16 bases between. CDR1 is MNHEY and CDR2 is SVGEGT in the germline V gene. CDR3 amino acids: CASSAPGGANSPLHF. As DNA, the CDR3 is TGTGCCAGCAGCGCACCTGGAGGGGCAAATTCACCCCTCCACTTT.

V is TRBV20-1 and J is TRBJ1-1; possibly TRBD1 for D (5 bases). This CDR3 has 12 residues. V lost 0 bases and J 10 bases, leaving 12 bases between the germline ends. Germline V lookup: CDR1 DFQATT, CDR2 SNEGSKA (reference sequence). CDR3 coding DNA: TGCAGTGCTAGAGATGGGGGGAGGGGAGCTTTCTTT. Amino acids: CSARDGGRGAFF.

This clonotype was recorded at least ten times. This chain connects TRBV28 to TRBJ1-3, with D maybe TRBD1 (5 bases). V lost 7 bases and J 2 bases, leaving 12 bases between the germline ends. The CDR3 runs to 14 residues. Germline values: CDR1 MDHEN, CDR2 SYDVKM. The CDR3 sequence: CASKAPGAGNTIYF. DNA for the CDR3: TGTGCCAGCAAGGCCCCGGGGGCTGGAAACACCATATATTTT.

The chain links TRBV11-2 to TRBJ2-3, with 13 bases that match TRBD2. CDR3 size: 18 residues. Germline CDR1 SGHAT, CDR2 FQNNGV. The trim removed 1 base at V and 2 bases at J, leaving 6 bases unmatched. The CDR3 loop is CASSLGDGLAGVTDTQYF. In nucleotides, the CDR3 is TGTGCCAGCAGCTTAGGGGACGGACTAGCGGGAGTCACAGATACGCAGTATTTT. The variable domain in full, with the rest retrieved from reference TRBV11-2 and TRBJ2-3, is EAGVAQSPRYKIIEKRQSVAFWCNPISGHATLYWYQQILGQGPKLLIQFQNNGVVDDSQLPKDRFSAERLKGVDSTLKIQPAKLEDSAVYLCASSLGDGLAGVTDTQYFGPGTRLTVL.

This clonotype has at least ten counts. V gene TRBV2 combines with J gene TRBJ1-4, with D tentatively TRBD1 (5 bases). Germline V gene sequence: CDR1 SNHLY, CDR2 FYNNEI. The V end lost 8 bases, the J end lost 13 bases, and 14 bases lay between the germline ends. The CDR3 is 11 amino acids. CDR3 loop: CASRGTEGLFF. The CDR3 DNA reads TGTGCCAGCCGAGGGACGGAGGGACTGTTTTTT.